The rows below give T cell receptor beta chains drawn from one sample of a study of human T cells and chemical hapten exposure. Each CDR3 protein gets one entry after TCRdb re-called the RACE reads with MiXCR. Of tens of thousands of distinct CDR3 sequences in the sample, approximately 10% were seen once. This specimen was whole blood, taken in connection with sensitization to the hapten diphenylcyclopropenone (DPC). These receptors originate from a man aged 50 to 60 with alopecia areata. Some clones in this sample may be carry-over from other donors' samples. CDR3s include the opening cysteine and the closing phenylalanine or tryptophan. A D gene is named only where the DNA matches it firmly. A clone size is listed for some rows: how often the clone was seen (once, few, many), or a class if it is expanded.

d_call,v_call,j_call,clone_size,cdr3_aa,cdr3_nt
.,TRBV14,TRBJ2-7,few,CASSQDPSSGVYEQYF,TGTGCCAGCAGCCAAGATCCAAGTAGCGGCGTCTACGAGCAGTACTTC
.,TRBV4-1,TRBJ1-2,many,CASSQGGGFNYGYTF,TGCGCCAGCAGCCAAGGAGGGGGTTTCAACTATGGCTACACCTTC
TRBD1,TRBV12-3/TRBV12-4,TRBJ2-1,many,CASSLGQGSYNEQFF,TGTGCCAGCAGTTTAGGACAGGGTAGCTACAATGAGCAGTTCTTC
.,TRBV10-1,TRBJ1-2,.,CASPRCLHGYTF,TGCGCCAGCCCTCGATGTCTCCATGGCTACACCTTC
.,TRBV6-2/TRBV6-3,TRBJ2-5,.,CASSYVVTQYF,TGTGCCAGCAGTTACGTCGTGACCCAGTACTTC
TRBD2,TRBV6-2/TRBV6-3,TRBJ2-1,many,CASSYFTGQGTSGRAGQLGDEQFF,TGTGCCAGCAGTTACTTTACGGGACAAGGGACTAGCGGGAGGGCCGGTCAACTCGGCGATGAGCAGTTCTTC
TRBD2,TRBV6-2/TRBV6-3,TRBJ2-1,medium-sized,CASSYASGPYNEQFF,TGTGCCAGCAGTTATGCTAGCGGGCCTTACAATGAGCAGTTCTTC
TRBD2,TRBV18,TRBJ2-1,few,CASSPGLAGVRSYNEQFF,TGTGCCAGCTCACCTGGGCTAGCGGGAGTCAGGTCCTACAATGAGCAGTTCTTC
.,TRBV28,TRBJ2-1,many,CASSRSGDLYNEQFF,TGTGCCAGCAGTCGTAGCGGAGATCTCTACAATGAGCAGTTCTTC
.,TRBV29-1,TRBJ1-2,many,CSVEEGYTF,TGCAGCGTTGAAGAGGGCTACACCTTC
TRBD1,TRBV7-3,TRBJ2-3,many,CASSPGTGGTDTQYF,TGTGCCAGCAGCCCCGGGACAGGGGGCACAGATACGCAGTATTTT
TRBD2,TRBV4-1,TRBJ2-7,.,CASSQGDGRVSEQYF,TGCGCCAGCAGCCAAGGGGACGGGAGGGTTTCCGAGCAGTACTTC
TRBD2,TRBV6-2/TRBV6-3,TRBJ2-2,few,CASRRLAGFTGELFF,TGTGCCAGCAGAAGACTAGCGGGTTTCACCGGGGAGCTGTTTTTT
.,TRBV21-1,TRBJ2-7,many,CASRGDTPYEQYF,TGTGCCAGCAGGGGGGACACACCCTACGAGCAGTACTTC
TRBD1,TRBV5-4,TRBJ1-2,.,CASSLETGVGYTF,TGTGCCAGCAGCTTGGAGACAGGGGTAGGCTACACCTTC
.,TRBV2,TRBJ2-3,.,CASSELGQFTDTQYF,TGTGCCAGCAGTGAACTTGGACAGTTCACAGATACGCAGTATTTT
TRBD1,TRBV2,TRBJ1-2,many,CASNPGQGPGYTF,TGTGCCAGCAACCCGGGACAGGGTCCTGGCTACACCTTC
.,TRBV29-1,TRBJ1-4,.,CSVVVDRGEKLFF,TGCAGCGTTGTGGTGGACAGAGGTGAAAAACTGTTTTTT
.,TRBV4-3,TRBJ2-7,many,CASSQSLPLTRYEQYF,TGCGCCAGCAGCCAGTCACTGCCCCTTACTAGATACGAGCAGTACTTC
.,TRBV10-1,TRBJ2-1,many,CASRNLGEQFF,TGCGCCAGCAGAAACCTAGGAGAGCAGTTCTTC
.,TRBV5-1,TRBJ1-6,few,CASSLVVDNSPLHF,TGCGCCAGCAGCTTGGTGGTGGATAATTCACCCCTCCACTTT
.,TRBV7-9,TRBJ1-1,few,CASSLGGGGENTEAFF,TGTGCCAGCAGCTTAGGCGGTGGAGGGGAGAACACTGAAGCTTTCTTT
TRBD2,TRBV27,TRBJ2-2,many,CASSLFSGSTGELFF,TGTGCCAGCAGTTTGTTTAGCGGGAGTACCGGGGAGCTGTTTTTT